The T cell receptor beta chain described here comes from a study of somatic mutations in cytotoxic T cells in rheumatoid arthritis. In the case of this clone: Its antigen is not known.

The CDR3 is made up of 12 amino acids. Germline V lookup: CDR1 MGHRA, CDR2 YSYEKL. Trimming removed 5 bases from V and 1 base from J, with 6 bases in between. Study-wide results and caveats: The study found that the largest CD8+ clone exceeded 20% of CD8+ cells in about an eighth of the roughly 65 patients. Nothing was done to adjust for multiple comparisons when TRBV07 showed up slightly less in rheumatoid arthritis patients.

CD4+ and CD8+ cells were isolated by positive magnetic bead selection, with purity checked by flow cytometry. Assay: immunoSEQ multiplex PCR; the TCRdb copy retains only in-frame clones and omits some. The table records 10,000 to 15,000 clones, 70% to 80% of them present only once. The chain has TRBV4-1 and TRBJ2-7; D is undetermined. This sequence was found in a man aged 65-85 years in good health. Source material: CD8+ T cells sorted from blood. The CDR3 nucleotides are TGCGCCAGCAGCGATAGTTCCTACGAGCAGTACTTC. Amino acids: CASSDSSYEQYF.